The 22 T cell receptor beta chains below all came from one sample that was sequenced in a study of beta chain features in type 1 diabetes (dated by TCRdb to about 2018). The library relied on the immunoSEQ multiplex PCR assay. The entire amount of isolated RNA was reverse transcribed using the High Capacity cDNA Reverse Transcription Kit, so the sequenced TCRB transcripts were expressed ones. Sourced from immuneACCESS, this table was stored by TCRdb with only in-frame sequences that have V and J called. A share of the clones is absent; for the studies checked, an unresolved V gene accounts for under half, and the remainder has no known explanation. This sample comprises just over 450,000 clones, about 29% of them detected only once. 0.065% of the sample is taken by the ten largest. Input material: naive CD4+ T cells from blood. In the paper's terms, the cell subset or site label means: true naive CD4+ T cells. These receptors were taken from a man between 18 and 35 years old in good health.

About this clone itself: This sample also contains other DNA sequences that code for the same CDR3. This chain links TRBV9 with TRBJ2-1; D is uncertain. Trimming pared 1 base from V and 1 base from J, leaving 9 bases between. Germline V gene lookup returns CDR1 SGDLS and CDR2 YYNGEE. This CDR3 spans 15 amino acids. In DNA, the CDR3 is TGTGCCAGCAGCGTAAGTGGGAATTCCTACAATGAGCAGTTCTTC. Translated: CASSVSGNSYNEQFF.

This clone occurred a few times. This chain links TRBV29-1 with TRBJ2-3; 11 bases are shared with TRBD2. The CDR3 totals 14 residues. Looked up from germline, CDR1 is SQVTM and CDR2 is ANQGSEA. V lost 2 bases and J lost 6; bases outside the gene matches: 4. The CDR3 spells CSVERTSGPDTQYF. The CDR3, as DNA: TGCAGCGTTGAACGGACTAGCGGGCCTGATACGCAGTATTTT.

The V gene is TRBV5-1, the J gene TRBJ2-5; no clear D. This CDR3 region has 12 residues. Per the germline V gene, CDR1 is SGHRS and CDR2 is YFSETQ. V was pared by 2 bases and J by 5 bases, with 7 bases between. The CDR3, as DNA: TGCGCCAGCAGCTTCTCTGACGAGACCCAGTACTTC. Amino acid sequence: CASSFSDETQYF.

This sequence joins TRBV4-3 and TRBJ2-3; 9 bases fit TRBD1. The junction had 13 bases not matched to a gene; V was cut back by 3 bases and J by 6 bases. Germline V CDR1 and CDR2: LGHNA, YSLEER. The CDR3 runs to 17 residues. The CDR3 is CASSHLHLGQGPDTQYF. As DNA, the CDR3 is TGCGCCAGCAGCCATCTCCACCTGGGACAGGGTCCGGATACGCAGTATTTT.

The chain is built from TRBV11-3 and TRBJ2-2; D may be TRBD2 (6 bases). V was trimmed by 5 bases and J by 2 bases, leaving 15 bases between them. The CDR3 runs 16 residues. Germline CDR1 reads SGHNT; CDR2 reads YENEEA. The DNA for the CDR3 is TGTGCCAGCAGCCGCGGCGGGCGGGGAAACACCGGGGAGCTGTTTTTT. It codes for CASSRGGRGNTGELFF.

The table lists this clone with a few counts. The genes are TRBV7-2 and TRBJ1-4; D is unclear. Trimming pared 5 bases from V and 6 bases from J, leaving 13 bases between. The length of the CDR3 is 14 residues. From germline, CDR1 is SGHTA and CDR2 FQGNSA. CDR3 nucleotide sequence: TGTGCCAGCAGCCTACTTGGGCGCGATGAAAAACTGTTTTTT. Its protein is CASSLLGRDEKLFF. Based on the CDR3 plus reference TRBV7-2 and TRBJ1-4, the full variable domain is GAGVSQSPSNKVTEKGKDVELRCDPISGHTALYWYRQSLGQGLEFLIYFQGNSAPDKSGLPSDRFSAERTGGSVSTLTIQRTQQEDSAVYLCASSLLGRDEKLFFGSGTQLSVL.

The chain carries TRBV10-1 and TRBJ1-1; TRBD1 matches 8 bases. The CDR3 sequence is 14 residues long. V was clipped by 7 bases and J by 11 bases; unmatched bases: 15. Germline CDR1 WNHNN, CDR2 SYGVQD (reference sequence). CDR3 loop: CASTRDGAGGLAFF. In DNA form, the CDR3 reads TGCGCCAGCACCCGAGACGGGGCAGGGGGCCTTGCTTTCTTT.

A few counts support this clone. The chain combines TRBV7-3 with TRBJ2-3; no clear D. Trimming stripped 5 bases from V and 2 bases from J, with 11 bases between. This CDR3 spans 14 amino acids. Germline lookup yields CDR1 SGHTA and CDR2 FQGTGA. CDR3 nucleotide sequence: TGTGCCAGCAGCGCGAGTAGGGCCACAGATACGCAGTATTTT. Translating gives CASSASRATDTQYF.

This clone has a handful of counts. Here the CDR3 DNA reads TGTGCCAGCAGGTTACAGGGGCCGCTCGTTGCCGGGGAGCTGTTTTTT. Translation gives CASRLQGPLVAGELFF. The gene calls are TRBV7-2 and TRBJ2-2; 7 nucleotides align to TRBD1. Germline V lookup: CDR1 SGHTA, CDR2 FQGNSA. The CDR3 runs 16 residues. The V and J ends lost 6 bases and 6 bases, in that order; junction bases with no gene match: 13.

This sequence joins TRBV28 and TRBJ2-7; the match to TRBD2 covers 8 bases. V lost 8 bases to trimming and J lost 6 bases; unmatched junction nucleotides: 18. Germline CDR1 MDHEN, CDR2 SYDVKM. This CDR3 is 16 amino acids long. CDR3 bases: TGTGCCAGCGCGGGACTAGGGTTTGGAGTACCGGGCGAGCAGTACTTC. Protein: CASAGLGFGVPGEQYF.

This sequence joins TRBV30 and TRBJ2-3; possibly TRBD1 for D (5 bases). V shed 0 bases and J shed 14 bases, with 21 bases lying between them. The CDR3 has 14 residues. The germline V gene has CDR1 GTSNPN and CDR2 SVGIG (reference sequence). This CDR3 reads CAWSVMLNQGPRYF. The CDR3 DNA reads TGTGCCTGGAGTGTCATGCTAAACCAGGGCCCTAGGTATTTT.

The chain has TRBV12-5 and TRBJ2-3; D possibly corresponds to TRBD1 (5 bases). Germline V gene data show CDR1 as LGHNT and CDR2 as FRNRAP. The CDR3 is 15 residues long. V was trimmed by 0 bases and J by 2 bases, leaving 9 bases between them. The CDR3 protein is CASGLVTGPTDTQYF. CDR3 bases: TGTGCTAGTGGTTTGGTAACAGGACCCACAGATACGCAGTATTTT.

This clone has only a few counts. The chain employs TRBV30 and TRBJ2-1; D might be TRBD2 (6 bases). The V end was cut by 4 bases, the J end by 7 bases, with 11 bases between. Germline V lookup: CDR1 GTSNPN, CDR2 SVGIG (reference sequence). There are 12 residues in the CDR3. The CDR3 nucleotides are TGTGCCTGGAATCATCGGGGGAATGAGCAGTTCTTC. Protein sequence: CAWNHRGNEQFF.

This clone was observed a handful of times. The chain recombines TRBV7-2 with TRBJ2-7; TRBD2 matches 12 bases. The length of the CDR3 is 15 residues. Germline V lookup: CDR1 SGHTA, CDR2 FQGNSA. V shed 1 base, J shed 6 bases, and the junction held 4 bases outside the gene matches. The CDR3 reads CASSLVTSGSGEQYF. Here the CDR3 DNA reads TGTGCCAGCAGCTTAGTGACTAGCGGGAGCGGCGAGCAGTACTTC. Drawing the rest from reference TRBV7-2 and TRBJ2-7, the complete variable domain is GAGVSQSPSNKVTEKGKDVELRCDPISGHTALYWYRQSLGQGLEFLIYFQGNSAPDKSGLPSDRFSAERTGGSVSTLTIQRTQQEDSAVYLCASSLVTSGSGEQYFGPGTRLTVT.

In its sample, this clone was seen a few times. The J gene is TRBJ2-1, the V gene TRBV29-1; 10 nucleotides align to TRBD1. This CDR3 contains 13 residues. The ends lost 7 bases at V and 5 bases at J; junction bases unmatched: 5. Looked up from germline, CDR1 is SQVTM and CDR2 is ANQGSEA. CDR3 bases: TGCAGCGCTCCGGGACAGGGGAACAATGAGCAGTTCTTC. Its protein is CSAPGQGNNEQFF.

The chain combines TRBV7-2 with TRBJ2-7; TRBD2 matches 16 bases. Germline-derived CDR1 and CDR2 are SGHTA and FQGNSA. The CDR3 contains 19 residues. Germline trimming cut 5 bases from V and 2 bases from J; bases unmatched to any gene: 12. In DNA form, the CDR3 reads TGTGCCAGCAGCCTCCGGGACAGGGGACTAGCGGGAGGGACCTACGAGCAGTACTTC. Protein sequence: CASSLRDRGLAGGTYEQYF.

The chain carries TRBV4-1 and TRBJ2-4, with a possible D match to TRBD1 (6 bases). The CDR3 totals 15 residues. The ends were cut back, 1 base at V and 8 bases at J, with 15 bases in the middle. CDR1 MGHRA and CDR2 YSYEKL come from the germline V gene. This CDR3 reads CASSQGAIQGYIQYF. For the CDR3, the DNA is TGCGCCAGCAGCCAAGGAGCTATACAGGGTTACATTCAGTACTTC.

The CDR3 is CASSPTGMSTDTQYF. In nucleotides, the CDR3 is TGTGCCAGCAGCCCGACAGGGATGAGCACAGATACGCAGTATTTT. This rearrangement joins TRBV7-2 to TRBJ2-3; 7 bases align to TRBD1. The CDR3 runs 15 residues. V shed 5 bases, J shed 0 bases, and the junction held 5 bases outside the gene matches. The V gene's germline CDR1 is SGHTA and CDR2 FQGNSA.

This clone has a handful of counts. The chain couples TRBV29-1 to TRBJ2-3, with D possibly matching TRBD2 (5 bases). V was pared by 6 bases and J by 0 bases, with 13 bases between. The CDR3 is 14 amino acids. Germline CDR1 SQVTM, CDR2 ANQGSEA. The CDR3: CSVQTGKSTDTQYF. The CDR3 DNA follows: TGCAGCGTCCAAACCGGGAAAAGCACAGATACGCAGTATTTT.

The J gene is TRBJ2-1, the V gene TRBV7-2; tentative D call: TRBD1 (6 bases). The CDR3 runs to 16 residues. Trimming pared 2 bases from V and 7 bases from J, leaving 18 bases between. Per the germline V gene, CDR1 is SGHTA and CDR2 is FQGNSA. The CDR3 nucleotides are TGTGCCAGCAGCTTACCCCCGGGACACGGGTGGAATGAGCAGTTCTTC. This sequence encodes CASSLPPGHGWNEQFF.

This clone occurred a few times. This chain links TRBV29-1 with TRBJ1-4; D might be TRBD1 (6 bases). V lost 6 bases and J 7 bases, leaving 15 bases between the germline ends. CDR1 and CDR2 (germline): SQVTM, ANQGSEA. There are 13 residues in the CDR3. The CDR3 sequence is CSVVTGVGEKLFF. CDR3 DNA: TGCAGCGTAGTGACAGGTGTCGGTGAAAAACTGTTTTTT.

This clone came up once. The chain uses TRBV28 and TRBJ2-7, with D perhaps being TRBD1 or TRBD2 (5 bases each). Germline V gene lookup returns CDR1 MDHEN and CDR2 SYDVKM. V shed 5 bases and J shed 0 bases, with 14 bases lying between them. The CDR3 totals 15 residues. The CDR3 reads CASSVPGRSSYEQYF. The CDR3 DNA reads TGTGCCAGCAGTGTACCGGGACGGTCCTCCTACGAGCAGTACTTC.